The present T cell receptor beta chain was sequenced within a study of blood T cell repertoires in COVID-19. Study in general: COVID-19 samples from acute and convalescent phases originated in the United States, Italy and Spain. From T cells, B-cell-depleted T cells, or PBMCs came the material, which was cDNA or gDNA.

CDR1 and CDR2 from the germline V gene are MGHRA and YSYEKL. The CDR3 consists of 19 residues. Trimming at V came to 1 base and at J to 7 bases, leaving 17 bases not matched to a gene. In the study's own analysis: For nucleated cells, counts were estimated from reference gene primer amplification. Here immunoSEQ multiplex PCR was the method, and the copy in TCRdb shows in-frame clones only, minus some. The V and J calls and the clone size are those of that table, but D and trimming were determined from the DNA. This sample has about 250,000 clones, with 89% found just once. This TCR was recovered from a woman aged 40-49 years who had recovered from COVID-19. This chain links TRBV4-1 with TRBJ1-4; the match to TRBD1 covers 8 bases. Sequencing was performed on peripheral blood. The CDR3 reads CASSQAPASDRADTEKLFF. In nucleotides, the CDR3 is TGCGCCAGCAGCCAAGCACCGGCCTCGGACAGGGCGGACACTGAAAAACTGTTTTTT.